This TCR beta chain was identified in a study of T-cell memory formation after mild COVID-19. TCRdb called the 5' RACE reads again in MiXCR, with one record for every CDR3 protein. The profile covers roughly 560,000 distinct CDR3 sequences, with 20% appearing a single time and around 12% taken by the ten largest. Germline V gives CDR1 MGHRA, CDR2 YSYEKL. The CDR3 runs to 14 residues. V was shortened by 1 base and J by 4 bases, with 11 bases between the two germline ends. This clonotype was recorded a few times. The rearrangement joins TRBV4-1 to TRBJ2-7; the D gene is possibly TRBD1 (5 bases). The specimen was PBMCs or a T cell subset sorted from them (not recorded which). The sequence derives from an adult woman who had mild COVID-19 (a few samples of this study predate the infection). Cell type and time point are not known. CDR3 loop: CASSQVAGRYEQYF. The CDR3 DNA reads TGCGCCAGCAGCCAAGTCGCAGGGCGGTACGAGCAGTACTTC.